Shown below are 20 T cell receptor beta chains from a single sample sequenced in a study of T cell repertoires in cytomegalovirus infection. TCRdb used MiXCR to reprocess the reads, holding one entry per CDR3 protein. This sample yields 310,000 or so distinct CDR3 sequences, of which around 25% are seen a single time; approximately 15% belongs to the top ten. The sequenced sample consisted of PBMCs. All receptors come from a human donor in good health (CMV status not recorded). Some clones in this sample may be carry-over from other donors' samples.

V and J are TRBV20-1 and TRBJ1-2; possibly TRBD1 for D (6 bases). Germline V CDR1 and CDR2: DFQATT, SNEGSKA (reference sequence). The CDR3 has 17 amino acids. V was cut by 7 bases and J by 2 bases, with 26 bases left in between. CDR3 nucleotide sequence: TGCAGTGTGACTTCTCCGGGACAAGCCCCGAGAAACTATGGCTACACCTTC. This encodes CSVTSPGQAPRNYGYTF.

CDR3 DNA sequence: TGTGCCAGCAGCCAAGGCGGCAGGGGAGAGACCCAGTACTTC. This codes for CASSQGGRGETQYF. The V and J genes are TRBV14 and TRBJ2-5; TRBD1 might be the D (6 bases). The CDR3 contains 14 residues. Germline V lookup: CDR1 SGHDN, CDR2 FVKESK. The V end was cut by 1 base, the J end by 4 bases, with 10 bases between.

This clonotype was observed at least ten times. The rearrangement links TRBV7-2 to TRBJ1-5, with D hard to call. Germline lookup yields CDR1 SGHTA and CDR2 FQGNSA. The CDR3 length is 16 residues. V lost 2 bases and J lost 0, with 11 bases in between. The CDR3 loop reads CASSLSDKNSNQPQHF. The CDR3 nucleotides are TGTGCCAGCAGCTTATCAGATAAGAATAGCAATCAGCCCCAGCATTTT. Complete variable domain (other parts from reference TRBV7-2 and TRBJ1-5): GAGVSQSPSNKVTEKGKDVELRCDPISGHTALYWYRQSLGQGLEFLIYFQGNSAPDKSGLPSDRFSAERTGGSVSTLTIQRTQQEDSAVYLCASSLSDKNSNQPQHFGDGTRLSIL.

This chain uses TRBV28 with TRBJ1-5; D is perhaps TRBD1 (6 bases). CDR1 and CDR2 from the germline V gene are MDHEN and SYDVKM. This CDR3 is built from 13 residues. The V gene lost 3 bases and the J gene lost 7 bases, with 10 bases spanning the gap. The CDR3 bases are TGTGCCAGCAGTTTCAGGGGATACCAGCCCCAGCATTTT. This sequence encodes CASSFRGYQPQHF. Complete variable domain (other parts from reference TRBV28 and TRBJ1-5): DVKVTQSSRYLVKRTGEKVFLECVQDMDHENMFWYRQDPGLGLRLIYFSYDVKMKEKGDIPEGYSVSREKKERFSLILESASTNQTSMYLCASSFRGYQPQHFGDGTRLSIL.

This clonotype was found a few times. The rearrangement joins TRBV5-1 to TRBJ2-3; a possible D gene is TRBD2 (6 bases). CDR1 and CDR2 (germline): SGHRS, YFSETQ. The CDR3 consists of 17 residues. V was cut by 4 bases and J by 3 bases, with 21 bases left in between. The CDR3 loop is CASSPGFRGLSTDTQYF. The CDR3 region has the DNA TGCGCCAGCAGCCCGGGGTTTCGGGGGTTGAGTACAGATACGCAGTATTTT.

J is TRBJ1-4 and V is TRBV18, with a possible D match to TRBD1 (5 bases). The CDR3 has 15 amino acids. Germline V gives CDR1 KGHSH, CDR2 LQKENI. Trimming shortened V by 4 bases and J by 12 bases, and 21 bases separated the two germline ends. The DNA for the CDR3 is TGTGCCAGCTCACGAACGACAGACCCCGGCGGGGAACTGTTTTTT. This translates into CASSRTTDPGGELFF. Full variable domain (rest looked up from reference TRBV18 and TRBJ1-4): NAGVMQNPRHLVRRRGQEARLRCSPMKGHSHVYWYRQLPEEGLKFMVYLQKENIIDESGMPKERFSAEFPKEGPSILRIQQVVRGDSAAYFCASSRTTDPGGELFFGSGTQLSVL.

The chain combines TRBV12-3 or TRBV12-4 with TRBJ1-5; possibly TRBD1 for D (6 bases). Trimming removed 6 bases at V and 3 bases at J, with 12 bases between. CDR3 length: 14 amino acids. For the CDR3, the DNA is TGTGCCAGCAGCACCGGACAGCACAATCAGCCCCAGCATTTT. Residues: CASSTGQHNQPQHF.

The chain joins TRBV5-4 to TRBJ2-2; 7 nucleotides agree with TRBD2. The germline CDR1 and CDR2 sequences are SGHNT and YYREEE (reference sequence). The trim removed 3 bases at V and 6 bases at J, leaving 5 bases unmatched. This CDR3 is 14 amino acids long. This CDR3 is CASSSRGGAGELFF. CDR3 in DNA: TGTGCCAGCAGCTCACGCGGGGGAGCCGGGGAGCTGTTTTTT.

This rearrangement joins TRBV27 to TRBJ1-2; no firm D call. CDR3 length: 14 residues. The germline gives CDR1 MNHEY, CDR2 SMNVEV (reference sequence). The V end lost 3 bases, the J end lost 4 bases, and 12 bases lay between the germline ends. CDR3 region: CASSFLTGLYGYTF. CDR3 sequence (DNA): TGTGCCAGCAGTTTTCTTACCGGGCTCTATGGCTACACCTTC.

A few counts support this clonotype. The chain recombines TRBV12-3 or TRBV12-4 with TRBJ1-4, with D tentatively TRBD1 (6 bases). Trimming left V 5 bases short and J 12 bases short, with 13 bases between. The CDR3 totals 12 residues. The CDR3 DNA sequence: TGTGCCAGCAGTGTCGATAGGGGGGAACTGTTTTTT. Its translation: CASSVDRGELFF.

Many counts were recorded for this clonotype. The rearrangement uses TRBV7-6 and TRBJ2-2; the D gene is possibly TRBD2 (5 bases). Germline CDR1 SGHVS, CDR2 FNYEAQ. The CDR3 spans 16 residues. Trimming took 2 bases from V and 4 from J, leaving 14 bases between them. CDR3 sequence (DNA): TGTGCCAGCAGCTTATCGGCTAGCCGGGGCACCGGGGAGCTGTTTTTT. It encodes CASSLSASRGTGELFF.

A word on this clonotype: This may stem from a read error, because a much larger clone lies one nucleotide away. The chain combines TRBV12-5 with TRBJ2-1, with 16 bases aligning to TRBD2. CDR3 length: 18 amino acids. Germline V gives CDR1 LGHNT, CDR2 FRNRAP. The CDR3 here is CASGSGLAGGKNNNEEFF. DNA for the CDR3: TGTGCTAGTGGCTCGGGACTAGCGGGAGGGAAGAACAACAATGAGGAGTTCTTC.

This clonotype was picked up a small number of times. The chain combines TRBV7-9 with TRBJ2-1; D unresolved. Germline CDR1 and CDR2: SEHNR and FQNEAQ (reference sequence). This CDR3 spans 13 amino acids. The V and J ends lost 5 bases and 3 bases respectively, with 8 bases between them. The DNA for the CDR3 is TGTGCCAGCAGCCCTGGGCACTACAATGAGCAGTTCTTC. It is translated as CASSPGHYNEQFF.

The sample holds a few counts of this clonotype. The chain recombines TRBV29-1 with TRBJ2-3; the D gene could be TRBD1 or TRBD2 (5 bases each). Trimming removed 1 base from V and 5 bases from J, with 7 bases in between. CDR1 SQVTM and CDR2 ANQGSEA come from the germline V gene. This CDR3 region has 12 residues. CDR3 protein: CSVEGGKDTQYF. The CDR3 DNA reads as TGCAGCGTTGAAGGGGGGAAAGATACGCAGTATTTT.

In its sample, this clonotype was seen many times. The chain carries TRBV7-2 and TRBJ2-1; D unresolved. There are 13 residues in the CDR3. Germline V CDR1 and CDR2: SGHTA, FQGNSA. V dropped 3 bases and J dropped 8 bases, with 11 bases sitting between them. In nucleotides, the CDR3 is TGTGCCAGCAGCTTTCGGTTTGGGGATGAGCAGTTCTTC. Encoded protein: CASSFRFGDEQFF.

The chain uses TRBV20-1 and TRBJ2-1; possible D gene TRBD2, 6 bases. The CDR3 runs 14 residues. The ends were cut back, 0 bases at V and 12 bases at J, with 18 bases in the middle. Germline lookup yields CDR1 DFQATT and CDR2 SNEGSKA (reference sequence). The CDR3 sequence: CSARDASASSGQFF. The DNA of the CDR3 is TGCAGTGCTAGAGATGCTAGCGCCTCCTCGGGGCAGTTCTTC.

This chain connects TRBV19 to TRBJ1-1; possible D gene TRBD1, 5 bases. This CDR3 contains 13 residues. CDR1 and CDR2 from the germline V gene are LNHDA and SQIVND (reference sequence). V was shortened by 8 bases and J by 2 bases, with 12 bases between the two germline ends. CDR3 sequence reads: CASGEGYNTEAFF. The CDR3 nucleotides read TGTGCCAGTGGGGAGGGGTATAACACTGAAGCTTTCTTT.

This rearrangement joins TRBV28 to TRBJ1-2; no definite D call. This CDR3 region has 13 residues. Germline values: CDR1 MDHEN, CDR2 SYDVKM. V shed 5 bases and J shed 10 bases, with 17 bases lying between them. The CDR3 nucleotides read TGTGCCAGCAGTCTTGCATATAAACCTGTCTACACCTTC. It codes for CASSLAYKPVYTF.

At least ten counts were recorded for this clonotype. The chain has TRBV7-2 and TRBJ2-7, with 8 bases that match TRBD1. V was clipped by 0 bases and J by 6 bases; unmatched bases: 4. This CDR3 comprises 14 residues. CDR1 is SGHTA, CDR2 FQGNSA, per germline. The CDR3 region is CASSLAGRGLEQYF. The DNA for the CDR3 is TGTGCCAGCAGCTTAGCGGGCAGGGGGCTCGAGCAGTACTTC.

The chain links TRBV19 to TRBJ1-1, with D maybe TRBD1 (5 bases). Trimming removed 3 bases from V and 5 bases from J, with 13 bases in between. The CDR3 is 14 residues long. Germline V gene sequence: CDR1 LNHDA, CDR2 SQIVND (reference sequence). CDR3 region: CASSIGGAGTEAFF. CDR3 in DNA: TGTGCCAGTAGTATCGGCGGGGCGGGTACTGAAGCTTTCTTT. Variable domain in full (rest from reference TRBV19 and TRBJ1-1): DGGITQSPKYLFRKEGQNVTLSCEQNLNHDAMYWYRQDPGQGLRLIYYSQIVNDFQKGDIAEGYSVSREKKESFPLTVTSAQKNPTAFYLCASSIGGAGTEAFFGQGTRLTVV.